In its sample, the clone carrying this TCR beta chain was seen many times. These data belong to a study of molecular identifiers for immune sequencing clone quantification. Bulk TCR libraries used previously described methods and listed TCR primers. TCRdb re-called the PCR reads through MiXCR, storing one row per CDR3 protein. The sample has some 100,000 distinct CDR3 sequences; around a fifth are singletons. Germline CDR1 reads PRHDT; CDR2 reads FYEKMQ (reference sequence). V was cut by 5 bases and J by 4 bases, with 10 bases left in between. CDR3 length equals 13 residues. Naive CD8 libraries used about 19,000 to 1,000,000 sorted cells and 10%, 30% or 50% RNA. Naive CD8 T cells, phenotype CD8+CD4-CCR7+CD45RA+, were sorted.

Input material: naive CD8+ T cells from blood, with Jurkat cell RNA spiked in. Indicated subset: FACS-sorted CD8+CD4-CCR7+CD45RA+ naive T cells. The receptor's source is a human donor in good health. Some libraries in this study had Jurkat cell RNA spiked in. The chain employs TRBV13 and TRBJ2-3, with D perhaps matching TRBD2 (5 bases). The CDR3 is CASSKGVADTQYF. The CDR3 bases are TGTGCCAGCAGCAAGGGAGTTGCAGATACGCAGTATTTT.